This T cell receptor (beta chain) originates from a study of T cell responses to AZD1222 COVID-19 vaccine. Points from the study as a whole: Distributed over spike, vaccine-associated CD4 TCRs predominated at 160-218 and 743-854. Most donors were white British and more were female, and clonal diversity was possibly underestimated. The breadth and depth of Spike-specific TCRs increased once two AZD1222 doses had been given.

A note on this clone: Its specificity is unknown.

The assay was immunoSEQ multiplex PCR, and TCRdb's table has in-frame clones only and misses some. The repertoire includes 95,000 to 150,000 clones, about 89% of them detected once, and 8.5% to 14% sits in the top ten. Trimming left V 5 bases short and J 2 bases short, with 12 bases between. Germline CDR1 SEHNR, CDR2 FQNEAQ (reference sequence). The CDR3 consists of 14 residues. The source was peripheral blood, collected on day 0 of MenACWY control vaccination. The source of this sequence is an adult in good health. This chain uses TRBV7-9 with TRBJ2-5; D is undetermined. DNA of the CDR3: TGTGCCAGCAGCCCCAGCCGGGTTCAAGAGACCCAGTACTTC. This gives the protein CASSPSRVQETQYF.